The sequence of this T cell receptor beta chain was determined in a study of cytomegalovirus exposure and HLA in healthy donors. Notes on the study in general: Reports indicated that the classifier achieved high specificity and sensitivity in diagnosing cytomegalovirus status.

In this sample, this clone turned up a few times. Its antigen is still unknown. PCR was performed using 60 Vbeta and 13 Jbeta primers. Assay used: immunoSEQ multiplex PCR; TCRdb lists only in-frame clones, some missing. The repertoire holds 110,000 to 150,000 clones, roughly 77% seen once, with roughly 4.2% in the top ten. This CDR3 spans 16 amino acids. Trimming at V came to 1 base and at J to 2 bases, leaving 7 bases not matched to a gene. CDR1 and CDR2 from the germline V gene are LNHDA and SQIVND (reference sequence). The sample consisted of PBMCs. The chain employs TRBV19 and TRBJ2-7, with 8 bases aligning to TRBD2. This receptor was identified in a male donor in good health and CMV-seronegative. CDR3 region: CASSIVAGGDPYEQYF. The DNA of the CDR3 is TGTGCCAGTAGTATAGTTGCGGGGGGCGATCCCTACGAGCAGTACTTC.